These 16 T cell receptor beta chains were sequenced from one sample in a study of regulatory T cells in long-lasting Graves disease. Time point of the sample: newly diagnosed GD, antithyroid drugs for less than 3 months. The TCR library was prepared using RNA isolated from PBMCs. To make TCR beta libraries, researchers used iRepertoire HTBI primers and Arm-PCR of CDR3 regions. MiXCR, applied by TCRdb to the multiplex PCR reads, yields one record per CDR3 protein. The repertoire has fewer than 350,000 distinct CDR3 sequences, about 18% of them found once; the top ten carry about two fifths. The sequenced sample was peripheral blood mononuclear cells (PBMCs), obtained at new diagnosis, from a patient treated with antithyroid drugs. The source of these receptors is a female donor with Graves disease.

This clonotype was seen repeatedly, ten times or more. This chain links TRBV7-3 with TRBJ2-1; D gene uncertain. CDR3 length: 16 amino acids. With 4 bases removed from V and 0 bases from J, the gap between germline ends came to 13 bases. Germline CDR1 SGHTA, CDR2 FQGTGA. The CDR3 loop is CASSSMGGISYNEQFF. CDR3 DNA: TGTGCCAGCAGCTCCATGGGCGGTATCTCCTACAATGAGCAGTTCTTC.

This clonotype was detected only a few times. The gene calls are TRBV30 and TRBJ1-5; D unclear. Trimming removed 0 bases from V and 0 bases from J, with 24 bases in between. This CDR3 is built from 20 residues. The germline gives CDR1 GTSNPN, CDR2 SVGIG (reference sequence). The chain's CDR3 is CAWSVIVRREHGCSNQPQHF. In DNA, the CDR3 is TGTGCCTGGAGTGTAATCGTTAGAAGGGAACATGGTTGTAGCAATCAGCCCCAGCATTTT. Using reference TRBV30 and TRBJ1-5 for the parts outside the CDR3, the full variable domain is SQTIHQWPATLVQPVGSPLSLECTVEGTSNPNLYWYRQAAGRGLQLLFYSVGIGQISSEVPQNLSASRPQDRQFILSSKKLLLSDSGFYLCAWSVIVRREHGCSNQPQHFGDGTRLSIL.

Of note for this clonotype: A much bigger clone sits one base away, suggesting this may be a read error. V gene TRBV4-2 combines with J gene TRBJ2-5; TRBD2 matches 10 bases. This CDR3 region has 16 residues. Germline V CDR1 and CDR2: LGHNA, YNFKEQ. The CDR3 reads CARSQRTSGNQETQYF. DNA of the CDR3: TGTGCCAGGAGCCAGAGAACTAGCGGGAACCAAGAGACCCAGTACTTC.

This chain uses TRBV3-1 with TRBJ2-7, with D possibly TRBD2 on 6 matching bases. V was pared by 5 bases and J by 4 bases, with 18 bases between. Germline V gene sequence: CDR1 LGHDT, CDR2 YNNKEL (reference sequence). This CDR3 spans 15 amino acids. This CDR3 is CASSRVGGGAYEQYF. The CDR3 nucleotides read TGTGCCAGCAGCAGGGTAGGTGGAGGGGCTTACGAGCAGTACTTC.

This clonotype was picked up many times. This rearrangement joins TRBV27 to TRBJ1-1, with D maybe TRBD1 (6 bases). The CDR3 contains 14 residues. V was pared by 5 bases and J by 1 base, with 11 bases between. The germline V gene encodes CDR1 MNHEY and CDR2 SMNVEV (reference sequence). This CDR3 is CASSEQGRNTEAFF. The CDR3, as DNA: TGTGCCAGCAGTGAACAGGGCAGGAACACTGAAGCTTTCTTT.

There are many counts of this clonotype. DNA for the CDR3: TGTGCCAGCAGCACGTCTCGGGCCACAGATACGCAGTATTTT. Amino acids: CASSTSRATDTQYF. V and J are TRBV27 and TRBJ2-3, with D unclear. Germline V gives CDR1 MNHEY, CDR2 SMNVEV (reference sequence). With 6 bases removed from V and 2 bases from J, the gap between germline ends came to 12 bases. The CDR3 is 14 amino acids.

Remarks on this clonotype: Possible read error: a much larger clone is one base away. The chain uses TRBV20-1 and TRBJ2-7; possibly TRBD1 or TRBD2 for D (5 bases each). Germline CDR1 and CDR2: DFQATT and SNEGSKA (reference sequence). The CDR3 spans 14 residues. The CDR3 reads CSVEAAGHVYERYF. CDR3 nucleotides: TGCAGCGTTGAAGCGGCAGGGCACGTCTACGAGCGGTACTTC.

This clonotype was seen many times. V is TRBV11-2 and J is TRBJ1-1, with D possibly matching TRBD1 (6 bases). The germline V and J ends were trimmed by 0 bases and 10 bases, with 12 bases remaining between them. CDR3 length: 13 residues. Germline CDR1 reads SGHAT; CDR2 reads FQNNGV. CDR3 loop: CASSLDVVGGAFF. CDR3 DNA sequence: TGTGCCAGCAGCTTAGACGTAGTAGGGGGAGCTTTCTTT.

The chain is built from TRBV30 and TRBJ1-1; weak D call: TRBD1 (5 bases). Trimming cost V 4 bases and J 4 bases, with 10 bases left between them. The germline V gene has CDR1 GTSNPN and CDR2 SVGIG (reference sequence). CDR3 length equals 12 residues. In nucleotides, the CDR3 is TGTGCCTGGACCCCCCAGGGCACTGAAGCTTTCTTT. Its protein product is CAWTPQGTEAFF.

As concerns this clonotype: A much larger clone lies a single base off, so this may be a read error. V and J are TRBV30 and TRBJ1-5; no definite D call. The CDR3 contains 16 residues. Trimming took 4 bases from V and 6 from J, leaving 22 bases between them. Per the germline V gene, CDR1 is GTSNPN and CDR2 is SVGIG (reference sequence). The CDR3 region has the DNA TGTGCCTGGATAGATGGACCCAACCCTGGCAGTCAGCCCCAGCATTTT. It translates to CAWIDGPNPGSQPQHF.

In this sample, this clonotype turned up many times. The chain employs TRBV7-9 and TRBJ2-3; the match to TRBD2 covers 7 bases. The CDR3 is 16 amino acids. Germline CDR1 reads SEHNR; CDR2 reads FQNEAQ (reference sequence). V shed 4 bases, J shed 4 bases, and the junction held 11 bases outside the gene matches. The CDR3 loop reads CASSSRTRVVADTQYF. Written as DNA, the CDR3 is TGTGCCAGCAGCTCTCGGACTAGGGTGGTCGCAGATACGCAGTATTTT.

This clonotype was observed many times. The rearrangement uses TRBV3-1 and TRBJ2-3, with D possibly being TRBD2 (6 bases). CDR1 and CDR2 from the germline V gene are LGHDT and YNNKEL (reference sequence). The CDR3 runs 16 residues. V was clipped by 5 bases and J by 1 base, with 16 bases between them. The CDR3 reads CASSGRRGKRTDTQYF. For the CDR3, the DNA is TGTGCCAGCAGCGGCCGACGCGGGAAGCGCACAGATACGCAGTATTTT.

The genes are TRBV13 and TRBJ2-1; D ambiguous. V was pared by 11 bases and J by 9 bases, with 14 bases between. CDR3 length: 11 residues. From germline, CDR1 is PRHDT and CDR2 FYEKMQ (reference sequence). The CDR3 reads CACPGTGEQFF. The CDR3 nucleotides read TGTGCCTGCCCCGGAACCGGTGAGCAGTTCTTC.

This clonotype was seen ten or more times. The CDR3 sequence: CATKPWADSYEQYF. Written as DNA, the CDR3 is TGTGCCACCAAACCATGGGCAGACTCCTACGAGCAGTACTTC. The chain carries TRBV6-1 and TRBJ2-7; the D is unclear. Germline V gives CDR1 MNHNS, CDR2 SASEGT. The CDR3 is made up of 14 amino acids. Trimming took off 10 bases at V and 0 bases at J, with 16 bases between the two ends.

This clonotype showed up many times. This rearrangement joins TRBV10-3 to TRBJ2-7, with 8 bases lining up with TRBD2. The CDR3 consists of 14 residues. V shed 6 bases and J 0 bases; nucleotides not matched to a gene: 4. Germline V CDR1 and CDR2: ENHRY, SYGVKD. This chain's CDR3 is CAISGRENSYEQYF. CDR3 sequence (DNA): TGTGCCATCAGCGGGAGGGAGAACTCCTACGAGCAGTACTTC.

This clonotype was detected ten times or more. The genes are TRBV5-1 and TRBJ2-1; TRBD1 is a possible D gene (6 bases). CDR1 and CDR2 (germline): SGHRS, YFSETQ. This CDR3 region has 15 residues. V gave up 4 bases and J gave up 2 bases, with 13 bases separating them. CDR3 amino acids: CASSATGSTYNEQFF. In DNA, the CDR3 is TGCGCCAGCAGCGCCACAGGGAGCACCTACAATGAGCAGTTCTTC.